The clone carrying this T cell receptor (beta chain) was recorded a few times. The V and J ends lost 5 bases and 2 bases respectively, with 13 bases between them. From germline, CDR1 is SGHTA and CDR2 FQGTGA. This CDR3 contains 15 residues. Unique molecular identifiers were incorporated during preparation of the TCRbeta library. TCRdb re-analysed the PCR reads in MiXCR, keeping a single row per CDR3 protein. The repertoire holds approximately 490,000 distinct CDR3 sequences, with around an eighth as singletons. These data belong to a study of T-cell reconstitution after alpha-beta-depleted transplantation in children.

This sample comprised PBMCs from the stem cell graft donor, obtained from the stem cell graft. This chain uses TRBV7-3 with TRBJ1-3, with D perhaps TRBD1 (5 bases). The source is a human donor who donated a stem cell graft to a child with combined immunodeficiency. CDR3 sequence (DNA): TGTGCCAGCAGCCCGGGACGGCACACTGGAAACACCATATATTTT. Translating gives CASSPGRHTGNTIYF.